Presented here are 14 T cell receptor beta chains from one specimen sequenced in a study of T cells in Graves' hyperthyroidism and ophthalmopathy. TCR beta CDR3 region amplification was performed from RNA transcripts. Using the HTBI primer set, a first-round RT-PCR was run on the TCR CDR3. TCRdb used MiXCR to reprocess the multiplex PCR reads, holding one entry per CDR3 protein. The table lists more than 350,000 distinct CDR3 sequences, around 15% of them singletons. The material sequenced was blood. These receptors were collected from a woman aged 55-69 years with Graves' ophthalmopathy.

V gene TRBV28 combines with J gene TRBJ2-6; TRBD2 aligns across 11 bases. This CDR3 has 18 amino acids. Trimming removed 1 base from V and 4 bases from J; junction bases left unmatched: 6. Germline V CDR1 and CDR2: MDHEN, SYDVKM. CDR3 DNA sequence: TGTGCCAGCAGTTTATTTGGGACTAGCGGCGTCGGGGCCAACGTCCTGACTTTC. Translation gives CASSLFGTSGVGANVLTF.

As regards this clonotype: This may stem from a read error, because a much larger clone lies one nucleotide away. The CDR3 nucleotides read TGTGCCAGCAGTGAAAGGACTAGCGGGAGAGGGCCCCGGTACTTC. This translates into CASSERTSGRGPRYF. The rearrangement uses TRBV6-1 and TRBJ2-5; 13 positions agree with TRBD2. The CDR3 spans 15 residues. In germline, CDR1 is MNHNS, CDR2 SASEGT. J was trimmed by 13 bases and V by 2 bases; bases with no gene match: 10.

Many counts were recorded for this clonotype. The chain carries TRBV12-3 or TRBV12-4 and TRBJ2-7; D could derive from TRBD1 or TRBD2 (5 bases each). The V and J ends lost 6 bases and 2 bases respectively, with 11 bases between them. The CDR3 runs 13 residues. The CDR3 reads CASSPGTAYEQYF. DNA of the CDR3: TGTGCCAGCAGCCCTGGGACGGCCTACGAGCAGTACTTC.

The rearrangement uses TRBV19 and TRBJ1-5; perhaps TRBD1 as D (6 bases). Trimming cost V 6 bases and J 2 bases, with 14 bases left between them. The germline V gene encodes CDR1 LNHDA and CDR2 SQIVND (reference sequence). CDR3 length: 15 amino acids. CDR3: CASSPPRGRNQPQHF. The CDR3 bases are TGTGCCAGTAGCCCACCTCGGGGGCGCAATCAGCCCCAGCATTTT.

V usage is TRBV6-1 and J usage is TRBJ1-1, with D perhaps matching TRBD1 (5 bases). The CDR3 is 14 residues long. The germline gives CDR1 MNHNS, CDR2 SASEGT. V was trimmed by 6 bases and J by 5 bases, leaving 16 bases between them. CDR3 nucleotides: TGTGCCAGCAGGACGCCGGGGGGGAGGACTGAAGCTTTCTTT. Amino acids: CASRTPGGRTEAFF.

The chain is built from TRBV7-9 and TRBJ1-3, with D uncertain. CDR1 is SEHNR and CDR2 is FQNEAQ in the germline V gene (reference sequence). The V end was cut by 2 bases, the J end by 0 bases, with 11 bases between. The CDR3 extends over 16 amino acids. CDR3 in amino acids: CASSLPKSPSGNTIYF. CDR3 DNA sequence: TGTGCCAGCAGCTTACCTAAGTCACCCTCTGGAAACACCATATATTTT.

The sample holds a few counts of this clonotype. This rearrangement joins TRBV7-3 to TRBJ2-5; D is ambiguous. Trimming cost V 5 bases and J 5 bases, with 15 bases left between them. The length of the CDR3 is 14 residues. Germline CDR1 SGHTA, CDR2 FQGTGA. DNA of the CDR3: TGTGCCAGCAGCCCGACTCCGAGGTGGGAGACCCAGTACTTC. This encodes CASSPTPRWETQYF.

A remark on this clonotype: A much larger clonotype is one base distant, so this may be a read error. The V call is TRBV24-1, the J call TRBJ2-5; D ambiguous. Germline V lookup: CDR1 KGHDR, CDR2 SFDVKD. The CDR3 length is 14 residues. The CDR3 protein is CATSDSTVQATQYF. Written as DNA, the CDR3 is TGTGCCACCAGTGATTCTACGGTACAAGCGACCCAGTACTTC.

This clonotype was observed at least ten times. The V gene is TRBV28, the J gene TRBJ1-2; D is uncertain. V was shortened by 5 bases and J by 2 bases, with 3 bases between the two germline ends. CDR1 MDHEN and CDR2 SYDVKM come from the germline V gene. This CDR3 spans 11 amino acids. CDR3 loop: CASSRNYGYTF. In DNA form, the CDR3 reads TGTGCCAGCAGTAGGAACTATGGCTACACCTTC.

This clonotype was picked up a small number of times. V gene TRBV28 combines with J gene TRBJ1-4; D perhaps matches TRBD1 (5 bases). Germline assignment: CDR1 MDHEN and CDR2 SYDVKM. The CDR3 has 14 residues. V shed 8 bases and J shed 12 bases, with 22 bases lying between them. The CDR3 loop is CASGSTGPRGELFF. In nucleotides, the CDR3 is TGTGCCAGCGGGTCAACGGGCCCGCGGGGGGAACTGTTTTTT.

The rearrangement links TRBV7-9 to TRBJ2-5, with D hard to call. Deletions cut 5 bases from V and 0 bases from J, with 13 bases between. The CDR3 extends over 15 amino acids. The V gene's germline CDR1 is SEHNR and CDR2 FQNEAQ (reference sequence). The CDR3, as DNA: TGTGCCAGCAGCAGGGCCTGGACCGACCAAGAGACCCAGTACTTC. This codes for CASSRAWTDQETQYF.

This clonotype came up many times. For the CDR3, the DNA is TGCGCCACCCTCCAGAGGAGGGTCAGCACAGATACGCAGTATTTT. Protein product: CATLQRRVSTDTQYF. The chain joins TRBV10-1 to TRBJ2-3; D perhaps matches TRBD2 (6 bases). Germline CDR1 and CDR2: WNHNN and SYGVQD (reference sequence). V gave up 10 bases and J gave up 0 bases, with 17 bases separating them. The CDR3 is 15 amino acids.

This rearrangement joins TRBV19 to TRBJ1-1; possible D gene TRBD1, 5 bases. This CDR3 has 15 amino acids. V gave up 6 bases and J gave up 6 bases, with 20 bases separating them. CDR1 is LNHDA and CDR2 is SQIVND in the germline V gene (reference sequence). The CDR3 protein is CASSTGPGGWAEAFF. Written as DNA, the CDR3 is TGTGCCAGTAGCACAGGCCCTGGGGGTTGGGCTGAAGCTTTCTTT.

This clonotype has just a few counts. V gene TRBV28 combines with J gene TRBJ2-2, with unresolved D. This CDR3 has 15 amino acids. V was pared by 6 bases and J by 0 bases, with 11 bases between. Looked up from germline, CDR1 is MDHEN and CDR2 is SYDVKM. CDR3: CASRAAFANTGELFF. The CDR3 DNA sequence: TGTGCCAGCAGGGCGGCGTTCGCGAACACCGGGGAGCTGTTTTTT.